One TCR beta chain is described in this entry. The V and J ends lost 10 bases and 0 bases respectively, with 16 bases between them. The CDR3 loop spans 15 amino acids. Germline CDR1 reads WNHNN; CDR2 reads SYGVQD (reference sequence). TCRdb's table, derived via immunoSEQ multiplex PCR, lists solely in-frame clones and lacks some. The sample consists of some 80,000 clones, over 90% of them appearing once. The sample is drawn from a study of siplizumab effects on memory and regulatory T cells. This sequence was found in a human donor in good health. The material sequenced was CD8+ T cells sorted from blood. The J gene is TRBJ2-1, the V gene TRBV10-1; tentatively, D is TRBD2 (6 bases). The CDR3 sequence: CATGGTPGSYNEQFF. The CDR3 DNA sequence: TGCGCCACGGGCGGGACCCCGGGCTCCTACAATGAGCAGTTCTTC.